This TCR beta chain was documented in a study of T cells after yellow fever vaccination. Looking at the study overall: SMART-Seq v4 Ultra Low Input prepared libraries from low-cell fractions.

Turning to this clonotype: What it binds is not known.

The study made its TCR cDNA through 5'RACE template switching. That step introduced a universal primer site along with UMIs. TCRdb processed the 5' RACE reads anew with MiXCR; each CDR3 protein has one entry. The repertoire holds some 150,000 distinct CDR3 sequences, 11% seen once, with roughly a third in the top ten. The ends were cut back, 5 bases at V and 9 bases at J, with 23 bases in the middle. The length of the CDR3 is 15 residues. Whole-study findings and limits: Reappearing after the booster were most of the clones from primary vaccination (less than 98% CD4, roughly 86% CD8). One caveat is that FACS-sorted repertoires could contain abundant clonotypes contaminating from the bulk population.

This sequence joins TRBV12-3 or TRBV12-4 and TRBJ2-7; D is possibly TRBD2 (6 bases). This sequence originates from a man between 18 and 29 years old who received the YFV17D yellow fever vaccine. Sequencing was performed on CD8+ T cells sorted from PBMCs, taken 15 days after the yellow fever booster vaccination. The chain's CDR3 is CASSDRLGGIGGQYF. In DNA form, the CDR3 reads TGTGCCAGCAGTGACCGCCTCGGCGGGATCGGGGGGCAGTACTTC.